The subject of this entry is one T cell receptor (beta chain). The assay was immunoSEQ multiplex PCR, and TCRdb's table has in-frame clones only and misses some. This table has about 81,000 clones, nearly 95% appearing once. This record comes from a study of blood T cell repertoires in COVID-19. About the research overall: Specimens from acute and convalescent COVID-19 originated in the United States, Italy and Spain.

The TCR was taken from a human donor with active COVID-19. The donor label of this sample is uncertain. The sample taken for sequencing was peripheral blood.

The CDR3 nucleotides are TGTGCCAGCAGCCGGAGGACAGGGCCCACAGATACGCAGTATTTT. Its protein product is CASSRRTGPTDTQYF. The chain couples TRBV7-2 to TRBJ2-3, with 8 bases lining up with TRBD1. Germline V lookup: CDR1 SGHTA, CDR2 FQGNSA. J was trimmed by 2 bases and V by 5 bases; bases with no gene match: 6. The CDR3 totals 15 residues.